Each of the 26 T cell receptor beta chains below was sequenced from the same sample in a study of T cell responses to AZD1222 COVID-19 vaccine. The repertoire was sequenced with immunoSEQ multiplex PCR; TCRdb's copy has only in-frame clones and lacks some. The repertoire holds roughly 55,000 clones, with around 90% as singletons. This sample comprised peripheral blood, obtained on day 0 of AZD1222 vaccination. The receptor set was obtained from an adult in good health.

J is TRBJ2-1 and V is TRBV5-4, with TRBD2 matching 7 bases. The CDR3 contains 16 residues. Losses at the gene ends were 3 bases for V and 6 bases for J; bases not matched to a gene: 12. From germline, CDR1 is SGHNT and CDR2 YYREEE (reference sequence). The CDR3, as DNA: TGTGCCAGCAGCTCAGGTCAGCGGGAACGACTCAATGAGCAGTTCTTC. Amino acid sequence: CASSSGQRERLNEQFF.

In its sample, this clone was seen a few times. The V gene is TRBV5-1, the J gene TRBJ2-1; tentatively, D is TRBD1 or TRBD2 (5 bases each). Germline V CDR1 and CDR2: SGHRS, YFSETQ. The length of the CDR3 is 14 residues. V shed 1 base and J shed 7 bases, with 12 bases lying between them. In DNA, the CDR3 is TGCGCCAGCAGCTTGAGACGGGGCGGTAATGAGCAGTTCTTC. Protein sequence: CASSLRRGGNEQFF. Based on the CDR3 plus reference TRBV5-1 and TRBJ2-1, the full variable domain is KAGVTQTPRYLIKTRGQQVTLSCSPISGHRSVSWYQQTPGQGLQFLFEYFSETQRNKGNFPGRFSGRQFSNSRSEMNVSTLELGDSALYLCASSLRRGGNEQFFGPGTRLTVL.

CDR3 region: CASSPLAGVNTEAFF. The CDR3 DNA reads as TGTGCCAGCTCCCCCTTGGCGGGGGTGAACACTGAAGCTTTCTTT. The chain carries TRBV18 and TRBJ1-1; weak D call: TRBD1 (5 bases). Germline-derived CDR1 and CDR2 are KGHSH and LQKENI. V lost 6 bases and J 0 bases, leaving 14 bases between the germline ends. The CDR3 runs 15 residues.

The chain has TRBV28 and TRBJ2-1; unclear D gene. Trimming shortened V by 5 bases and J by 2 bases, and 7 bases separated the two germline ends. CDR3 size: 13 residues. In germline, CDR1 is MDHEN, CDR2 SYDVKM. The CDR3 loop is CASSPDAYNEQFF. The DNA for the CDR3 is TGTGCCAGCAGTCCTGACGCCTACAATGAGCAGTTCTTC.

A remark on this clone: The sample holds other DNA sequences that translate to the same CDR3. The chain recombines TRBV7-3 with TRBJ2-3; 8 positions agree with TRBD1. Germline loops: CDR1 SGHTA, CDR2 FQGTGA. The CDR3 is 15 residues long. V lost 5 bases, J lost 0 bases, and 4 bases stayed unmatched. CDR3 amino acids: CASSPGGPSTDTQYF. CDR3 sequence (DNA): TGTGCCAGCAGCCCAGGGGGCCCTAGCACAGATACGCAGTATTTT.

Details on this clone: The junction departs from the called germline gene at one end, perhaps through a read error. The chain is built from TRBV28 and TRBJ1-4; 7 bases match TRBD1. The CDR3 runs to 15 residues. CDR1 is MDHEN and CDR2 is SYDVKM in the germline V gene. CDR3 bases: TGTGCCAGCAGTTCCCAGGGGGTAACTAGTGAAAAACTGTTTTTT. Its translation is CASSSQGVTSEKLFF.

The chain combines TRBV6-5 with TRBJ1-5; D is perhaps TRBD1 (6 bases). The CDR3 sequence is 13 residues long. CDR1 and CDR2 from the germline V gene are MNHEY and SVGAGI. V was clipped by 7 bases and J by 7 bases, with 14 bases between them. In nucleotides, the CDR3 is TGTGCCAGCAAGGAGGCAGGGACACAGCCCCAGCATTTT. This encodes CASKEAGTQPQHF.

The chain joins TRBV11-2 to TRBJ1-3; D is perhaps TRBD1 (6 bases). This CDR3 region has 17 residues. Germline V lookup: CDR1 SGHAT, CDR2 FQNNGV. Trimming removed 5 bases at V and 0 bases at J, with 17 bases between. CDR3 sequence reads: CASSPGAGPDSGNTIYF. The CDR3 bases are TGTGCCAGCAGCCCAGGGGCAGGACCAGACTCTGGAAACACCATATATTTT.

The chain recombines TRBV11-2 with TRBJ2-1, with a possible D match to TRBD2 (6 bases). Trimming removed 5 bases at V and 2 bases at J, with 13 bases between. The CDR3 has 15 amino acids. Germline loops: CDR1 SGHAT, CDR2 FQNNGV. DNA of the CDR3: TGTGCCAGCAGCCCACCCTGGACTACCTACAATGAGCAGTTCTTC. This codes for CASSPPWTTYNEQFF.

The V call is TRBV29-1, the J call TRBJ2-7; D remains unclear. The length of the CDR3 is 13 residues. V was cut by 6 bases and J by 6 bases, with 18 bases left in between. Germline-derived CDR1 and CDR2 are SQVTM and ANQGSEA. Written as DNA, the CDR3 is TGCAGCGTAAAGATCGGCTGGGGTCTCGAGCAGTACTTC. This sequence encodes CSVKIGWGLEQYF.

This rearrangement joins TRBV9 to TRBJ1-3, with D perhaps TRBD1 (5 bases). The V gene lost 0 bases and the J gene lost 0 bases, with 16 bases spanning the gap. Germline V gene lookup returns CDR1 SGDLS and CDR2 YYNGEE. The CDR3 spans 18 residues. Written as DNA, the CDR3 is TGTGCCAGCAGCGTAGAGTCGGCAGGGTCGAGCTCTGGAAACACCATATATTTT. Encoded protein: CASSVESAGSSSGNTIYF.

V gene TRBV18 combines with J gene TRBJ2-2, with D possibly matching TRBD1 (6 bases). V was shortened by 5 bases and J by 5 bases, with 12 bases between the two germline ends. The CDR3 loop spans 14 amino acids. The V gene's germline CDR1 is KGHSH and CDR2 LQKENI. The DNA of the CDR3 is TGTGCCAGCTCAACGGGGACACTTACCGGGGAGCTGTTTTTT. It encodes CASSTGTLTGELFF.

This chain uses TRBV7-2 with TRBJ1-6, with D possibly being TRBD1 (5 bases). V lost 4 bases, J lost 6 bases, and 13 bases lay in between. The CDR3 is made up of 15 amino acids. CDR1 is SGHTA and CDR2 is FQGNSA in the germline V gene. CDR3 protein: CASSSQGATNSPLHF. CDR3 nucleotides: TGTGCCAGCAGCTCTCAAGGGGCTACTAATTCACCCCTCCACTTT.

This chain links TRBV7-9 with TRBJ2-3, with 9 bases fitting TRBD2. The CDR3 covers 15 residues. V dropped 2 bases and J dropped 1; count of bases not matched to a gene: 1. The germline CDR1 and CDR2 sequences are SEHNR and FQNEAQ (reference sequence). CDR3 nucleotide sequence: TGTGCCAGCAGCTTAACTAGCGGGCGCACAGATACGCAGTATTTT. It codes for CASSLTSGRTDTQYF.

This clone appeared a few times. The DNA of the CDR3 is TGTGCCAGCAGGATACAGGGGGCGCTGAATGAAAAACTGTTTTTT. This gives the protein CASRIQGALNEKLFF. This chain joins TRBV2 and TRBJ1-4, with 9 nucleotides matching TRBD1. Germline V gene data show CDR1 as SNHLY and CDR2 as FYNNEI. V lost 6 bases and J lost 5; bases outside the gene matches: 7. The CDR3 is 15 amino acids.

The CDR3 region is CASSQRTGGSYGYTF. CDR3 nucleotides: TGCGCCAGCAGCCAAAGGACAGGGGGCTCATATGGCTACACCTTC. The chain links TRBV4-1 to TRBJ1-2, with 11 bases that match TRBD1. The junction had 4 bases not matched to a gene; V was cut back by 2 bases and J by 5 bases. CDR1 is MGHRA and CDR2 is YSYEKL in the germline V gene. The CDR3 sequence is 15 residues long.

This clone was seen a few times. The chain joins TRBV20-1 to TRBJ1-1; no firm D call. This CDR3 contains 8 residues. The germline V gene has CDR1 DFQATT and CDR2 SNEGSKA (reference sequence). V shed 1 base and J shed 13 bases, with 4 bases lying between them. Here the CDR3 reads CSARGVFF. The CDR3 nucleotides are TGCAGTGCTAGAGGGGTTTTCTTT.

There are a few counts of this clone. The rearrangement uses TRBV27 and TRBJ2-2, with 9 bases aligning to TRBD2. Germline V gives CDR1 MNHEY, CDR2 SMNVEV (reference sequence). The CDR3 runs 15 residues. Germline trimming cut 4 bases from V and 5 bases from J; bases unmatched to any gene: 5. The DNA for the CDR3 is TGTGCCAGCAGTTCCGGGACTAGCTGGACCGGGGAGCTGTTTTTT. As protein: CASSSGTSWTGELFF.

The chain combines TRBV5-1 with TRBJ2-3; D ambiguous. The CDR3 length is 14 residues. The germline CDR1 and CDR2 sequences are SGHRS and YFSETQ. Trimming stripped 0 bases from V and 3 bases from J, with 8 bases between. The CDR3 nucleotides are TGCGCCAGCAGCTTGGTCGGCGTAACAGATACGCAGTATTTT. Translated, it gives CASSLVGVTDTQYF.

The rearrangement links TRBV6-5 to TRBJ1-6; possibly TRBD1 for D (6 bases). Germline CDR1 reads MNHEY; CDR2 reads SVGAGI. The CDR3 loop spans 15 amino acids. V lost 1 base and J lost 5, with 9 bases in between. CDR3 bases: TGTGCCAGCAGTTACTGGACAGTAAATAATTCACCCCTCCACTTT. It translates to CASSYWTVNNSPLHF.

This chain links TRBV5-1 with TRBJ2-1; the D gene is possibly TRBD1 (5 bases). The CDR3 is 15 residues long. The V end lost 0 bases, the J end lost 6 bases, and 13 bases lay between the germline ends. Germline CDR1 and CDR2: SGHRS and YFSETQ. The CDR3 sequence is CASSLGRVQTNEQFF. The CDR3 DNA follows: TGCGCCAGCAGCTTGGGCAGGGTTCAGACCAATGAGCAGTTCTTC.

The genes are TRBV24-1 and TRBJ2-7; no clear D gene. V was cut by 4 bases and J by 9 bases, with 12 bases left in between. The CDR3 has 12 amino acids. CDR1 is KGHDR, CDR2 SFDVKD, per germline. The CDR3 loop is CATSDPPTGQYF. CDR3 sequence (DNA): TGTGCCACCAGTGACCCCCCTACCGGGCAGTACTTC.

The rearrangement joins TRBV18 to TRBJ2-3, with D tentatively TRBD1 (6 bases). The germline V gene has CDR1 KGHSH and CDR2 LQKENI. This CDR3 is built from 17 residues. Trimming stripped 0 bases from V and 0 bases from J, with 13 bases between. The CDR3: CASSPPFSGASTDTQYF. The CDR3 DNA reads TGTGCCAGCTCACCACCGTTCTCAGGGGCTAGCACAGATACGCAGTATTTT.

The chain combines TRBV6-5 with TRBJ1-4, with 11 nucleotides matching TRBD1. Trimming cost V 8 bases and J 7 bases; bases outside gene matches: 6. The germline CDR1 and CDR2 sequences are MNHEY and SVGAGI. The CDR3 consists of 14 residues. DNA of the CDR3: TGTGCCAGCCACTTCGGGACAGGGGGTGAAAAACTGTTTTTT. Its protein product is CASHFGTGGEKLFF.

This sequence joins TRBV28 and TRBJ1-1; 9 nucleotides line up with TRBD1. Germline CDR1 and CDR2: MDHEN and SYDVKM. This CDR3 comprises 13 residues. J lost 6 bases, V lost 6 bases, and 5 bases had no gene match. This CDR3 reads CASRSGTGSEAFF. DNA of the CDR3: TGTGCCAGCAGATCCGGGACAGGGTCTGAAGCTTTCTTT.

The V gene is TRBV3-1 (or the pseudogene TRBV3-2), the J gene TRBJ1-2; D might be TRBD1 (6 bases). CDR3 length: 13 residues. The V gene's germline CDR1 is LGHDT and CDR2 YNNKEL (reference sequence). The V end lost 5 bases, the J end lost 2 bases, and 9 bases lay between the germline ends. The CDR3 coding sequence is TGTGCCAGCAGCGGGGACACCAACTATGGCTACACCTTC. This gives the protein CASSGDTNYGYTF.